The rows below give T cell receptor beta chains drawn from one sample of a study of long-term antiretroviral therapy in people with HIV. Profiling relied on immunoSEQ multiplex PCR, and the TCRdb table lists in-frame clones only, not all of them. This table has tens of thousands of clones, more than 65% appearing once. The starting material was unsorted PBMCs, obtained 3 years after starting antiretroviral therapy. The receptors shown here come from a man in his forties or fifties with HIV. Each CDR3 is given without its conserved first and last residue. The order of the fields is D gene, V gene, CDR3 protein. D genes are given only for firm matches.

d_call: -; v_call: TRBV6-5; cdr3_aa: ASTQRGNYGYT
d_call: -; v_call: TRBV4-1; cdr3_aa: ASSQTRGVANVLT
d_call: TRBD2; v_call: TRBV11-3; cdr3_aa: ASSLAGAYEQY
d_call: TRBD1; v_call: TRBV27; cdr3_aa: ASSTFGRTGSYEQY
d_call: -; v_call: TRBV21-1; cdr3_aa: ASSKAGPLSSHQPQH
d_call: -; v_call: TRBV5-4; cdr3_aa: ASSFEESSYEQY
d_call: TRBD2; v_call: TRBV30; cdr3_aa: AWSVGLAVAGELF
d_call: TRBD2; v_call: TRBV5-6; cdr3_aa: ASSFKTSVLGNEQF
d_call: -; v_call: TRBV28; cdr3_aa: ASRAKLLYGYT
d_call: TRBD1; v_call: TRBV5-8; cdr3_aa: ASSSSTGSTDTQY
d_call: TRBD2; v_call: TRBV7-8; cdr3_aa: ASSLSREGETQY
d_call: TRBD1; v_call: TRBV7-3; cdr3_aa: ASSPGQGTDTQY
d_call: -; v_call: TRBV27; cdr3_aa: ASSLSPRVGYT
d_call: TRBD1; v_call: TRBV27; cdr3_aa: ASSFSDRVNTEAF
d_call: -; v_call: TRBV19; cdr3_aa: ASSIDLGGHSYNEQF
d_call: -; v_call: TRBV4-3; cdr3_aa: ASSQDGTQNTEAF
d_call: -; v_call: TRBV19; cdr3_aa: ASSTVWYSNQPQH
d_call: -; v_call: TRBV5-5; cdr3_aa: ASSLGHTLRQPQH
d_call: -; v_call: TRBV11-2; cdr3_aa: ASSQISGLGNNEQF
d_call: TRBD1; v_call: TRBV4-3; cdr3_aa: ASSQGDRDLNEQF
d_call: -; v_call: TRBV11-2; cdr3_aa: AGAVGRKAF
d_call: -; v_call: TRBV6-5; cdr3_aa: ASSYTGLYGIEQF
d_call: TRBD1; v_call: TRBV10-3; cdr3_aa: AIREGTGLAGV
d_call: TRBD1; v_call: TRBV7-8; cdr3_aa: ASSASTGATEAF
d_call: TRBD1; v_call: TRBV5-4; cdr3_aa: ASSVTLQGANTGELF
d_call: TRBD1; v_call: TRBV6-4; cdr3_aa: ASSARTGGFDGYT
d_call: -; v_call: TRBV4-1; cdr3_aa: ASSQRWTEPYEQY
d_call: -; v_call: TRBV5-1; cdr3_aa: ASSLVAGVDEQF
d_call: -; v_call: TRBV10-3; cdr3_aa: AISESDTRGEQY
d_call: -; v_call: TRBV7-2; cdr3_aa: ASSLGGPLYGYT
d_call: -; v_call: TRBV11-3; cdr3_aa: ASSFGGSYEQY
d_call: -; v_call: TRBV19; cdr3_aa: ASSIDRNGFQETQY
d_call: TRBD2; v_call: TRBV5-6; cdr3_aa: ASSLRRTSGYNEQF
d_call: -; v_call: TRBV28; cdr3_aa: ASSLWQGPQH
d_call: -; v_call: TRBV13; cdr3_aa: ASSLVGYSEAF
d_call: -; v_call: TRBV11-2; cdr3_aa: ASSALTGSSYEQY
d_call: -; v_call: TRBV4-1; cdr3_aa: ASSRDKGYAQPQH
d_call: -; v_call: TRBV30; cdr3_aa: AWSVRGGEKLF
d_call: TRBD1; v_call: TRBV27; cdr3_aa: ASRDRGAGANVLT
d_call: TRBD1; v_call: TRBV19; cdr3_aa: ASIPSQGENTEAF
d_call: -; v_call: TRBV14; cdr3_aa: ASSQGGLAN
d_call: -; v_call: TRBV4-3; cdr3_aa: ASSQARGWYEQY
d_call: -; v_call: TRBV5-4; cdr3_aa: ASSLAGANYGYT
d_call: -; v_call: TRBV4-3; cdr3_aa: ASSQVRDQPQH
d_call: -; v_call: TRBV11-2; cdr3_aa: ASSLGAGESQPQH
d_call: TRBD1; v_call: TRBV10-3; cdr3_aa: AISQGVGIETQY
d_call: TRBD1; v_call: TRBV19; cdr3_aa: ASSTTSRQGYGYT
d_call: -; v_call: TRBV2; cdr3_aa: ASTSIDSQGTEAF
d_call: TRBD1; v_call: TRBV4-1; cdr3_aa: ASSQDKGQGFGTDTQY
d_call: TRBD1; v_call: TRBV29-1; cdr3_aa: SAPVWDRGRQPQH
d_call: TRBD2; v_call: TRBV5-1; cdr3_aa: ASSLVPRASGLGDTQY